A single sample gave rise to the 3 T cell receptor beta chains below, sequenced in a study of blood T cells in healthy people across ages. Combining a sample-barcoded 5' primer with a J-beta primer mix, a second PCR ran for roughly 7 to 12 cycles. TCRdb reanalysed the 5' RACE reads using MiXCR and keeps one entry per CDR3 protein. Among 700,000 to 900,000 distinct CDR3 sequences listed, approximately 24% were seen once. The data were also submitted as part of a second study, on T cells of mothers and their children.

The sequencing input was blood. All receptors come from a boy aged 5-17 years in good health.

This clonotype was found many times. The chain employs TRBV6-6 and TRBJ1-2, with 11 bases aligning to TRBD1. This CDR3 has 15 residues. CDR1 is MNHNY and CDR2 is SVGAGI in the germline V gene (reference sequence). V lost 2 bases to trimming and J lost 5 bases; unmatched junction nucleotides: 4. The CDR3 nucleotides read TGTGCCAGCAGTTACCCCGGGACAGGGGGTTATGGCTACACCTTC. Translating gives CASSYPGTGGYGYTF.

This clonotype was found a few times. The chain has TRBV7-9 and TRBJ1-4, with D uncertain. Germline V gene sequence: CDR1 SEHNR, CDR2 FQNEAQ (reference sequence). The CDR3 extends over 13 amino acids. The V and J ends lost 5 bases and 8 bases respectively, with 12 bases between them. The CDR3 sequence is CASSPTSEEKLFF. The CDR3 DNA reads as TGTGCCAGCAGCCCCACCTCGGAGGAAAAACTGTTTTTT.

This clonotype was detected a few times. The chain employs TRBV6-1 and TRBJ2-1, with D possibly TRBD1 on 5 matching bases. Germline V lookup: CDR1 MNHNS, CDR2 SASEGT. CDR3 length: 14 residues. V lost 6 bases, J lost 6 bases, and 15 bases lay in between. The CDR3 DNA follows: TGTGCCAGCAGCCCGGACACCCTGGGCAATGAGCAGTTCTTC. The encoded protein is CASSPDTLGNEQFF.